This TCR beta chain was observed in a study of blood T cell repertoires in COVID-19. Trimming stripped 4 bases from V and 3 bases from J, with 10 bases between. There are 13 residues in the CDR3. The V gene's germline CDR1 is SGHRS and CDR2 YFSETQ. Participants spanned ages about 18 to 100 years and resided in 20 to 30 US areas. Profiling relied on immunoSEQ multiplex PCR, and the TCRdb table lists in-frame clones only, not all of them. In the table there are some 200,000 clones, roughly 84% of which are singletons. Input material: PBMCs or T cells enriched from blood (not recorded which). The TCR sequence derives from a man aged 25 to 40 in a cohort exposed to, infected with or recovered from COVID-19 (not recorded which). V gene TRBV5-1 combines with J gene TRBJ2-5, with D possibly matching TRBD1 (6 bases). The CDR3 coding sequence is TGCGCCAGCAGCACGTCAGGGGAAGAGACCCAGTACTTC. It is translated as CASSTSGEETQYF.